This T cell receptor (beta chain) was captured in a study of technical replicates of blood from a handful of donors. Clones were read by immunoSEQ multiplex PCR, and TCRdb kept only the in-frame ones, dropping some. Of around 84,000 clones listed, nearly 98% are singletons. Germline CDR1 is SNHLY and CDR2 is FYNNEI. This CDR3 comprises 14 residues. Trimming pared 6 bases from V and 5 bases from J, leaving 13 bases between. The count of this clone is one. Specimen: T cells isolated from PBMCs. This clonotype was obtained from a human donor in good health. V usage is TRBV2 and J usage is TRBJ2-2; D unclear. CDR3 DNA sequence: TGTGCCAGCAGGGCCAGGTTTGTTACCGGGGAGCTGTTTTTT. Its translation is CASRARFVTGELFF.